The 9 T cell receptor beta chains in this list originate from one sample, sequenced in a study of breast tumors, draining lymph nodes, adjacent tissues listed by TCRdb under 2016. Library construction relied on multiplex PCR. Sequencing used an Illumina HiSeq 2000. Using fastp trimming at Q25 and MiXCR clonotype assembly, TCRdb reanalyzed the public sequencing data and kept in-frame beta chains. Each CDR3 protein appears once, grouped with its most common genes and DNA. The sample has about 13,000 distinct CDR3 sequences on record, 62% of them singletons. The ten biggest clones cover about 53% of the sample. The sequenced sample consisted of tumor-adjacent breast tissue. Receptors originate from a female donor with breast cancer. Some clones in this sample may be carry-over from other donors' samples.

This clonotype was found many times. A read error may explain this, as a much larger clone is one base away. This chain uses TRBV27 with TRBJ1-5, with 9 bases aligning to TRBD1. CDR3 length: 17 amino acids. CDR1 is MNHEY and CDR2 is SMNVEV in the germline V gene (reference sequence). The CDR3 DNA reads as TGTGCCAGCAGTTTATCGTCCGGACAGGGGAGCAGTCAGCCCCAGCATTTT. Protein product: CASSLSSGQGSSQPQHF.

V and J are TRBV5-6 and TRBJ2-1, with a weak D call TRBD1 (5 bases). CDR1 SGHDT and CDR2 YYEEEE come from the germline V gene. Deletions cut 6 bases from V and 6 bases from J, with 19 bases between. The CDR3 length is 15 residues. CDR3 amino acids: CASTPGVGVGNEQFF. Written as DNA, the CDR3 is TGTGCCAGCACCCCTGGAGTAGGGGTTGGCAATGAGCAGTTCTTC.

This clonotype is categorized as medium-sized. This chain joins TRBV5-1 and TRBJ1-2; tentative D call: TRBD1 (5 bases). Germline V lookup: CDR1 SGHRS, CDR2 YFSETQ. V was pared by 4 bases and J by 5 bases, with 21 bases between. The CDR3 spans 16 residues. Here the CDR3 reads CASSEGRGQGIYGYTF. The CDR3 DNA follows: TGCGCCAGCAGCGAAGGACGAGGGCAGGGAATATATGGCTACACCTTC.

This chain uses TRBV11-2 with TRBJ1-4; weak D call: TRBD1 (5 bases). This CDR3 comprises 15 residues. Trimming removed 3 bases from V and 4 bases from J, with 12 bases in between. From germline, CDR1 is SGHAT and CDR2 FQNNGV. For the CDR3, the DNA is TGTGCCAGCAGCTTGGGGGACCGAGATAATGAAAAACTGTTTTTT. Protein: CASSLGDRDNEKLFF.

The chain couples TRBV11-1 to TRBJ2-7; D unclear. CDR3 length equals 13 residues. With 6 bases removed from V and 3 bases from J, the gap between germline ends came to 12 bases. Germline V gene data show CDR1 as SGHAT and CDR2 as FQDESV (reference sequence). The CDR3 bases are TGTGCCAGCAGAGGAAAACCTTACTACGAGCAGTACTTC. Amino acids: CASRGKPYYEQYF.

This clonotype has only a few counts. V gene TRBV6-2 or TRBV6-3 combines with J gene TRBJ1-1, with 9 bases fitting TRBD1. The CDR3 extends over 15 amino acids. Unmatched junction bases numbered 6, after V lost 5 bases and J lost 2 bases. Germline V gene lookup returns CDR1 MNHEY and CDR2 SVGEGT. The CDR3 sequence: CASSATGGVNTEAFF. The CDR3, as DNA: TGTGCCAGCAGTGCCACAGGGGGCGTAAACACTGAAGCTTTCTTT.

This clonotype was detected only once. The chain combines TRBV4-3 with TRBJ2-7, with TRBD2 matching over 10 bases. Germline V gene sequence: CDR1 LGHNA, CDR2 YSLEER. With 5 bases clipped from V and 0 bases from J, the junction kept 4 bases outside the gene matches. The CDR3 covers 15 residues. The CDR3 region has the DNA TGCGCCAGCAGCTCCTCTAGCGGGAGCTCCTACGAGCAGTACTTC. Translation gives CASSSSSGSSYEQYF.

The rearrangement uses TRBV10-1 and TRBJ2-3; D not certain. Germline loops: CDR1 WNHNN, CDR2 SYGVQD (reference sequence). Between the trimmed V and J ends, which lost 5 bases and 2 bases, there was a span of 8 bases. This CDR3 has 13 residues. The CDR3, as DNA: TGCGCCAGCAGTAAAGAGACCACAGATACGCAGTATTTT. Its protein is CASSKETTDTQYF.

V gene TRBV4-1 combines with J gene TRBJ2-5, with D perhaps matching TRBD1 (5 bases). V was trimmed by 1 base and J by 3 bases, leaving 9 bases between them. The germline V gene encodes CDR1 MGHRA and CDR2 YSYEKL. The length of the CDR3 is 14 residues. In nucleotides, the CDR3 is TGCGCCAGCAGCCAAGTGAGCAGGGAAGAGACCCAGTACTTC. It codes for CASSQVSREETQYF.